This T cell receptor beta chain is from a study of CD8+CD57+ T cells in acquired aplastic anemia (dated by TCRdb to 2016 to 2019). Regarding the complete study: On average, sorted CD4+ and CD8+ cells yielded 3.2 ug of extracted DNA, with a range of about 0.18 to 27.4 ug. Healthy donor samples averaged about 9.9 million reads for CD4+ and about 11 million for CD8+ cells.

In the study, sorted CD4+ and CD8+ blood T cells from patients with severe aplastic anemia and from healthy subjects underwent deep sequencing of TCR repertoires. Ficoll-Paque density gradient centrifugation was used to isolate peripheral blood mononuclear cells. Before DNA extraction, CD4+ and CD8+ T cells were sorted by FACS or by magnetic beads. Concerning this clonotype: Its antigen is unknown. No base quality values were provided; no much bigger clone lies one nucleotide off.

The research as a whole found: Some 30 CD8+ CDR3 sequences were found to be shared between patients and controls, but these sequences appeared to be highly expressed in patients and within the immunodominant clones of the patients. Patients and healthy controls showed no significant difference in CD8+ Simpson's diversity (P=0.060).

Its CDR3 holds 18 amino acids, cysteine through phenylalanine. CDR3 DNA only is kept here, 54 bases in frame from base 1. V loses 4 bases at its end and J loses 0 bases; junction bases beyond the gene matches: 8. The germline V gene encodes CDR1 MGHDK and CDR2 SYGVNS. Genomic DNA served as template for TCR beta VDJ combination and CDR3 sequence profiling. An Illumina HiSeq 2000 was used for TCR repertoire sequencing. The authors processed their data as follows. Repertoire assessment relied on Simpson's diversity index, CDR3 size and DJ length profiles, and TRBV/TRBJ rearrangement plots. Whichever DNA sequence was most abundant in the deep sequencing data was defined as the immunodominant clone. CDR3 amino acid sequences were checked for sharing between subjects and were compared against published repertoires and the VDJdb database. In TCRdb, the public reads were trimmed at Q25 with fastp and aligned with MiXCR, with productive beta chains retained. One record per CDR3 amino acid sequence lists the most common genes and DNA. TCRdb, not the authors, supplied the V and J calls. This sample has some 140,000 distinct CDR3 sequences in its table, and 41% of those were observed once. The ten largest account for 8% to 8.5% of the sample.

Source material: sorted CD4+, CD8+, or CD8+CD57+ T cells (not recorded which) from PBMCs. The chain is encoded by TRBV25-1 joined to TRBJ2-6; 8 of the junction bases match TRBD1. The clonotype originates from a human donor in good health, serving as a control. The nucleotide sequence is given as TGTGCCAGCAGTGGTGCCGGGACAGGCTTCTCTGGGGCCAACGTCCTGACTTTC. It translates to CASSGAGTGFSGANVLTF.